Sequencing of this TCR beta chain was carried out in a study of blood T cell repertoires in COVID-19. About the research overall: The study drew acute and convalescent COVID-19 samples from the United States, Italy and Spain. The cDNA or gDNA used as material had been derived from T cells, B-cell-depleted T cells, or PBMCs.

The germline V gene encodes CDR1 SNHLY and CDR2 FYNNEI. The CDR3 spans 17 residues. J gave up 5 bases and V 7 bases, and 12 bases lay outside the gene matches. In the original workflow: It was from reference gene primer amplification that nucleated cell counts were estimated. This table comes from immunoSEQ multiplex PCR, and its TCRdb copy is limited to in-frame clones, with some not included. The V and J calls and clone size were taken over from that table, and D and trimming were inferred from the DNA. The table shows about 50,000 clones, with about 83% occurring only once. The receptor comes from a man aged 35 to 55 with acute or convalescent COVID-19. Sequenced material: peripheral blood. This chain joins TRBV2 and TRBJ2-2; 11 bases match TRBD1. DNA of the CDR3: TGTGCCAGCACCTCCTCGTCGGGACAGGGGGGAACCGGGGAGCTGTTTTTT. Encoded protein: CASTSSSGQGGTGELFF.